Given below is one T cell receptor (beta chain) in context. The repertoire was sequenced with immunoSEQ multiplex PCR; TCRdb's copy has only in-frame clones and lacks some. The sample lists about 60,000 clones; about nine tenths were seen once. These data come from a study of blood T cell repertoires in COVID-19. This CDR3 has 17 residues. V trimming: 2 bases; J trimming: 4 bases; junction bases outside the gene matches: 7. The germline V gene encodes CDR1 SGHAT and CDR2 FQNNGV. This sequence was found in a human donor with active COVID-19. The donor label of this sample is uncertain. The gene calls are TRBV11-2 and TRBJ2-3; 12 positions match TRBD2. The sequencing input was peripheral blood. CDR3 in amino acids: CASSLSRTSGKPDTQYF. The CDR3 nucleotides read TGTGCCAGCAGCTTATCCAGGACTAGCGGGAAACCAGATACGCAGTATTTT.